This TCR beta chain is from a study of blood T cell repertoires in COVID-19. Across the whole study: The United States, Italy and Spain supplied acute and convalescent COVID-19 samples. From T cells, B-cell-depleted T cells, or PBMCs came the material, which was cDNA or gDNA.

The germline V gene has CDR1 SEHNR and CDR2 FQNEAQ (reference sequence). CDR3 length: 14 residues. V was trimmed by 2 bases and J by 2 bases, leaving 10 bases between them. Libraries were prepared by immunoSEQ multiplex PCR; TCRdb keeps only in-frame clonotypes and omits some of them. The table records around 26,000 clones, approximately 86% of them present only once. The specimen was peripheral blood. The chain combines TRBV7-9 with TRBJ2-7; D is perhaps TRBD1 (5 bases). This clonotype was sampled from a human donor in a cohort sampled during active COVID-19. The CDR3 DNA is TGTGCCAGCAGCTTAACCGACAGAACCTACGAGCAGTACTTC. Amino acid sequence: CASSLTDRTYEQYF.